This T cell receptor (beta chain) was recorded in a study of a mutant IDH1 vaccine in newly diagnosed glioma. Findings of the study overall: Vaccination elicited immune responses in 90% to 95% of patients.

Germline lookup yields CDR1 MNHEY and CDR2 SVGAGI. The CDR3 totals 15 residues. Trimming stripped 2 bases from V and 5 bases from J, with 15 bases between. Data came from immunoSEQ multiplex PCR; TCRdb stores just in-frame clones and leaves some out. Here the sample spans tens of thousands of clones, 75% to 90% being singletons. Specified time point: baseline, week 1 (first vaccination visit). The treatment was: pre-vaccination baseline after standard-of-care therapy. Each astrocytoma in the donors was new, WHO grade 3 or 4, IDH1-mutant and ATRX-lost. For this clone: Its antigen is unknown.

Sequencing was performed on PBMCs, taken from a glioma patient treated with radiotherapy, temozolomide or both. The chain is built from TRBV6-5 and TRBJ1-1, with D possibly matching TRBD1 (5 bases). This clonotype originated in a woman between 40 and 50 years old with glioma. CDR3 amino acids: CASSYGGRRGTEAFF. The CDR3 DNA follows: TGTGCCAGCAGTTACGGGGGACGGCGCGGAACTGAAGCTTTCTTT.